The source of this T cell receptor (beta chain) is a study of shared clonotypes between healthy human individuals. Study details: Each donor contributed plates that comprised three CD4 naive, three CD4 memory, two CD8 naive and one CD8 memory.

The repertoire was sequenced with immunoSEQ multiplex PCR; TCRdb's copy has only in-frame clones and lacks some. Here the sample spans some 1,100,000 clones, 75% to 80% being singletons. A split of CD4+ cells into CD45RA+ naive and CD45RA-negative memory subsets was performed. This clone is a singleton in its sample. V lost 6 bases to trimming and J lost 0 bases, with 12 bases between them. Germline V gives CDR1 KGHSH, CDR2 LQKENI. This CDR3 is 15 amino acids long. The material sequenced was memory CD4+ T cells from PBMCs. As to subset: CD45RA-negative fraction. The V and J genes are TRBV18 and TRBJ1-5, with TRBD1 as a possible D gene (6 bases). This receptor was identified in a man aged 18 to 30 in good health. Some clones in this sample may be carry-over from other donors' samples. The CDR3 nucleotides are TGTGCCAGCTCGGCTGCAGGGGATAGCAATCAGCCCCAGCATTTT. It is translated as CASSAAGDSNQPQHF. The variable domain in full, completed from reference TRBV18 and TRBJ1-5, reads NAGVMQNPRHLVRRRGQEARLRCSPMKGHSHVYWYRQLPEEGLKFMVYLQKENIIDESGMPKERFSAEFPKEGPSILRIQQVVRGDSAAYFCASSAAGDSNQPQHFGDGTRLSIL.